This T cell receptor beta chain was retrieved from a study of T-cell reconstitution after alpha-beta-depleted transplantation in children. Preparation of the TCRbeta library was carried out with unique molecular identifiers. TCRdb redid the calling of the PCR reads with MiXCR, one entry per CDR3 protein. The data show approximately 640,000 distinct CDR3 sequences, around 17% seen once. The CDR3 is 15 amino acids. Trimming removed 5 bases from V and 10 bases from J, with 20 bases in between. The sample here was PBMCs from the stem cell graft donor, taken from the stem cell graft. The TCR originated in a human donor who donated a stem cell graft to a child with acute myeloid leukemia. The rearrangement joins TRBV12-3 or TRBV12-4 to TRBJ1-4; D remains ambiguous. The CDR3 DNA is TGTGCCAGCAGTACTAGGAGGGATCCAGAGGGAAAACTGTTTTTT. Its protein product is CASSTRRDPEGKLFF.